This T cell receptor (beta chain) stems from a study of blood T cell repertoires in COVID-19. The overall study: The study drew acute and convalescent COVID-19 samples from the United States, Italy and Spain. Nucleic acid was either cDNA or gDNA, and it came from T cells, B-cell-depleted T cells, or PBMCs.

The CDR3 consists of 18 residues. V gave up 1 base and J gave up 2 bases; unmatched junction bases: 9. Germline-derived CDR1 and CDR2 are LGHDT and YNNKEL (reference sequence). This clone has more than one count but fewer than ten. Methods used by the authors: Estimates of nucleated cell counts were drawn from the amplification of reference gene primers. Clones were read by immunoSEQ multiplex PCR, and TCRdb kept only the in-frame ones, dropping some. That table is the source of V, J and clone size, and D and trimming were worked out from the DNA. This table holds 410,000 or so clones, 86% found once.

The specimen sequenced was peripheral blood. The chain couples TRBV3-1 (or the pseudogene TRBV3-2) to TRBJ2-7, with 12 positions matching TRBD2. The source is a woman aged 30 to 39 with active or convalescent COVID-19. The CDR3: CASSQVLAGGRTTYEQYF. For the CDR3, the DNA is TGTGCCAGCAGCCAAGTACTAGCGGGAGGCAGGACCACCTACGAGCAGTACTTC.